One sample yielded the 31 T cell receptor beta chains listed below, sequenced in a study of T cell responses to AZD1222 COVID-19 vaccine (dated by TCRdb to the early 2020s). In the paper's terms, the time point label means: baseline before first vaccination. Library preparation used the immunoSEQ multiplex PCR assay. The table comes from immuneACCESS by way of TCRdb, which keeps in-frame sequences with V and J called. Part of the clones is missing from these tables; in studies checked, under half for an unresolved V gene and the rest for unknown reasons. The sample's table covers over 130,000 clones. 2.2% of the sample comes from the top ten. Sequencing input: peripheral blood. The origin of the receptors is an adult in good health.

V gene TRBV30 combines with J gene TRBJ1-6; no firm D call. Trimming removed 1 base from V and 6 bases from J, with 7 bases in between. Germline V gene data show CDR1 as GTSNPN and CDR2 as SVGIG (reference sequence). The CDR3 loop spans 13 amino acids. CDR3 protein: CAWSGQVNSPLHF. The CDR3 DNA reads as TGTGCCTGGAGTGGGCAGGTTAATTCACCCCTCCACTTT. Using reference TRBV30 and TRBJ1-6 for the parts outside the CDR3, the full variable domain is SQTIHQWPATLVQPVGSPLSLECTVEGTSNPNLYWYRQAAGRGLQLLFYSVGIGQISSEVPQNLSASRPQDRQFILSSKKLLLSDSGFYLCAWSGQVNSPLHFGNGTRLTVT.

The V and J genes are TRBV4-1 and TRBJ1-5, with D unresolved. Germline V gene data show CDR1 as MGHRA and CDR2 as YSYEKL. The CDR3 is made up of 17 amino acids. V lost 0 bases to trimming and J lost 2 bases, with 14 bases between them. CDR3 sequence (DNA): TGCGCCAGCAGCCAAGATGGGAACCCAGCAGGCAATCAGCCCCAGCATTTT. It specifies CASSQDGNPAGNQPQHF.

The chain joins TRBV7-2 to TRBJ1-1; TRBD1 might be the D (6 bases). This CDR3 is built from 16 residues. Deletions cut 6 bases from V and 0 bases from J, with 17 bases between. Germline V gene lookup returns CDR1 SGHTA and CDR2 FQGNSA. This CDR3 is CASRTEGGLMNTEAFF. The CDR3 DNA follows: TGTGCCAGCAGGACCGAGGGGGGTCTGATGAACACTGAAGCTTTCTTT. Full variable domain (rest looked up from reference TRBV7-2 and TRBJ1-1): GAGVSQSPSNKVTEKGKDVELRCDPISGHTALYWYRQSLGQGLEFLIYFQGNSAPDKSGLPSDRFSAERTGGSVSTLTIQRTQQEDSAVYLCASRTEGGLMNTEAFFGQGTRLTVV.

The gene calls are TRBV19 and TRBJ1-1; D perhaps matches TRBD1 (6 bases). Germline values: CDR1 LNHDA, CDR2 SQIVND (reference sequence). The CDR3 loop spans 15 amino acids. The V end lost 4 bases, the J end lost 4 bases, and 16 bases lay between the germline ends. The CDR3 DNA reads as TGTGCCAGTAGTAGCCTCGGACAGTCGGGCACTGAAGCTTTCTTT. Amino acids: CASSSLGQSGTEAFF.

This chain links TRBV19 with TRBJ1-1; TRBD1 aligns across 11 bases. The CDR3 totals 13 residues. The V segment lost 7 bases and the J segment 10 bases; nucleotides outside the gene matches: 8. Looked up from germline, CDR1 is LNHDA and CDR2 is SQIVND (reference sequence). The chain's CDR3 is CASTLDRGLRAFF. The CDR3 coding sequence is TGTGCCAGTACGTTGGACAGGGGGCTTCGAGCTTTCTTT.

The rearrangement joins TRBV6-6 to TRBJ2-5, with 13 bases lining up with TRBD2. There are 14 residues in the CDR3. The germline gives CDR1 MNHNY, CDR2 SVGAGI (reference sequence). Trimming at V came to 6 bases and at J to 6 bases, leaving 4 bases not matched to a gene. This CDR3 reads CASRRTSGGKTQYF. The CDR3 DNA is TGTGCCAGCAGGAGGACTAGCGGGGGCAAGACCCAGTACTTC.

The CDR3 loop reads CASSLGGGPETQYF. In DNA, the CDR3 is TGCGCCAGCAGCTTGGGTGGGGGTCCGGAGACCCAGTACTTC. The chain links TRBV5-1 to TRBJ2-5; D may match TRBD1 or TRBD2 (5 bases each). With 0 bases removed from V and 5 bases from J, the gap between germline ends came to 11 bases. CDR1 is SGHRS and CDR2 is YFSETQ in the germline V gene. The CDR3 spans 14 residues.

The rearrangement joins TRBV5-1 to TRBJ2-7, with D unresolved. Between the trimmed V and J ends, which lost 0 bases and 3 bases, there was a span of 7 bases. Germline V gives CDR1 SGHRS, CDR2 YFSETQ. CDR3 length equals 13 residues. This chain's CDR3 is CASSLDWVYEQYF. CDR3 sequence (DNA): TGCGCCAGCAGCTTGGACTGGGTCTACGAGCAGTACTTC.

The chain employs TRBV18 and TRBJ1-2, with 7 bases lining up with TRBD1. V was clipped by 3 bases and J by 7 bases; unmatched bases: 5. Germline V CDR1 and CDR2: KGHSH, LQKENI. This CDR3 spans 13 amino acids. CDR3 in amino acids: CASSPSDRAGYTF. In DNA, the CDR3 is TGTGCCAGCTCACCCTCAGACAGGGCTGGCTACACCTTC.

V is TRBV6-5 and J is TRBJ1-1; D is undetermined. CDR3 length: 12 residues. Per the germline V gene, CDR1 is MNHEY and CDR2 is SVGAGI. V dropped 4 bases and J dropped 0 bases, with 3 bases sitting between them. The DNA of the CDR3 is TGTGCCAGCAGTTCTATGAACACTGAAGCTTTCTTT. Protein: CASSSMNTEAFF.

The chain links TRBV29-1 to TRBJ2-7; D gene unclear. With the DNA end fitting TRBJ2-5 better, the J assignment may be wrong. Germline values: CDR1 SQVTM, CDR2 ANQGSEA. The CDR3 extends over 11 amino acids. CDR3: CSVGTRQTQYF. In DNA, the CDR3 is TGCAGCGTTGGTACCCGACAGACCCAGTACTTC.

V usage is TRBV19 and J usage is TRBJ2-7; 11 bases line up with TRBD1. The CDR3 is 15 amino acids. The germline CDR1 and CDR2 sequences are LNHDA and SQIVND (reference sequence). The junction had 4 bases not matched to a gene; V was cut back by 6 bases and J by 0 bases. CDR3 in DNA: TGTGCCAGTAGCCCCGGGACAGGGGGCTCCTACGAGCAGTACTTC. Its translation: CASSPGTGGSYEQYF.

This rearrangement joins TRBV28 to TRBJ1-1; D is ambiguous. Trimming removed 3 bases from V and 1 base from J, with 12 bases in between. CDR1 MDHEN and CDR2 SYDVKM come from the germline V gene. This CDR3 contains 15 residues. The DNA of the CDR3 is TGTGCCAGCAGTTTGGGTCCGCGGGGGAACACTGAAGCTTTCTTT. Translating it yields CASSLGPRGNTEAFF.

The chain recombines TRBV6-1 with TRBJ1-6; D gene ambiguous. Trimming removed 0 bases from V and 9 bases from J, with 12 bases in between. CDR1 MNHNS and CDR2 SASEGT come from the germline V gene. CDR3 size: 15 residues. The DNA of the CDR3 is TGTGCCAGCAGTGAAGCGGGAGGAGGCCGTTCACCCCTCCACTTT. It is translated as CASSEAGGGRSPLHF.

The chain is built from TRBV11-1 and TRBJ2-3, with TRBD2 matching 9 bases. The V and J ends lost 1 base and 5 bases, in that order; junction bases with no gene match: 4. The CDR3 is made up of 15 amino acids. Germline assignment: CDR1 SGHAT and CDR2 FQDESV (reference sequence). CDR3 DNA: TGTGCCAGCAGCTTAGAGGCGGGGGGGCGAGATACGCAGTATTTT. Translation gives CASSLEAGGRDTQYF.

The chain has TRBV19 and TRBJ1-5; D might be TRBD1 (6 bases). Trimming took 10 bases from V and 3 from J, leaving 13 bases between them. The germline V gene has CDR1 LNHDA and CDR2 SQIVND (reference sequence). The CDR3 has 13 residues. CDR3 sequence: CATSRDTNQPQHF. The CDR3 nucleotides are TGTGCCACGAGCCGGGACACCAATCAGCCCCAGCATTTT.

This chain uses TRBV18 with TRBJ1-2; the match to TRBD1 covers 10 bases. From germline, CDR1 is KGHSH and CDR2 LQKENI. CDR3 length equals 13 residues. With V trimmed by 3 bases and J by 7 bases, 2 bases remained unmatched. In nucleotides, the CDR3 is TGTGCCAGCTCACCGACAGGGGGCGGTGGCTACACCTTC. Translated: CASSPTGGGGYTF.

This sequence joins TRBV2 and TRBJ1-2; tentative D call: TRBD1 (5 bases). Germline CDR1 SNHLY, CDR2 FYNNEI. The CDR3 contains 12 residues. V was shortened by 8 bases and J by 4 bases, with 11 bases between the two germline ends. CDR3 sequence: CASRADSYGYTF. The DNA for the CDR3 is TGTGCCAGCCGGGCAGACAGCTATGGCTACACCTTC.

This chain links TRBV28 with TRBJ1-4; D possibly corresponds to TRBD1 (5 bases). This CDR3 has 16 residues. Germline V lookup: CDR1 MDHEN, CDR2 SYDVKM. V was trimmed by 5 bases and J by 8 bases, leaving 21 bases between them. CDR3 nucleotides: TGTGCCAGCAGTCCGGGGGACTTTTCGAAGGAAGAAAAACTGTTTTTT. Amino acid sequence: CASSPGDFSKEEKLFF.

The rearrangement uses TRBV5-1 and TRBJ1-6; D perhaps matches TRBD1 (6 bases). Deletions cut 4 bases from V and 8 bases from J, with 13 bases between. The CDR3 loop spans 14 amino acids. CDR1 and CDR2 (germline): SGHRS, YFSETQ. CDR3 bases: TGCGCCAGCAGCCTGGCTGCAGGGGATTCACCCCTCCACTTT. It is translated as CASSLAAGDSPLHF.

The J gene is TRBJ1-5, the V gene TRBV19; 9 bases are a match to TRBD1. The germline V gene encodes CDR1 LNHDA and CDR2 SQIVND (reference sequence). V was pared by 5 bases and J by 2 bases, with 4 bases of the junction left unmatched. The CDR3 has 15 residues. CDR3 in amino acids: CASSRDRVGNQPQHF. CDR3 bases: TGTGCCAGTAGTCGGGACAGGGTGGGCAATCAGCCCCAGCATTTT.

The chain employs TRBV24-1 and TRBJ2-1, with 7 bases identical to TRBD1. This CDR3 is built from 17 residues. V trimming: 0 bases; J trimming: 2 bases; junction bases outside the gene matches: 6. Germline lookup yields CDR1 KGHDR and CDR2 SFDVKD. Written as DNA, the CDR3 is TGTGCCACCAGTGATTTGCAAATTAGGGGGCCCTACAATGAGCAGTTCTTC. Amino acids: CATSDLQIRGPYNEQFF.

The chain couples TRBV10-3 to TRBJ1-5, with TRBD1 matching over 9 bases. After removal of 0 bases from V and 5 bases from J, the junction contained 5 bases not matched to a gene. There are 16 residues in the CDR3. The germline CDR1 and CDR2 sequences are ENHRY and SYGVKD. In DNA form, the CDR3 reads TGTGCCATCAGTGAGTCGGAGGGACAGGGTCATCAGCCCCAGCATTTT. It codes for CAISESEGQGHQPQHF.

This chain links TRBV4-1 with TRBJ1-6, with 7 bases matching TRBD1. This CDR3 contains 20 residues. CDR1 is MGHRA, CDR2 YSYEKL, per germline. Trimming at V came to 0 bases and at J to 4 bases, leaving 15 bases not matched to a gene. The CDR3 sequence is CASSQEFPVWRGLYNSPLHF. In DNA form, the CDR3 reads TGCGCCAGCAGCCAAGAGTTCCCGGTGTGGAGGGGGCTGTATAATTCACCCCTCCACTTT.

The rearrangement uses TRBV19 and TRBJ2-7, with a tentative D call TRBD2 (6 bases). The germline V gene encodes CDR1 LNHDA and CDR2 SQIVND (reference sequence). V was shortened by 3 bases and J by 9 bases, with 12 bases between the two germline ends. CDR3 length equals 12 residues. Here the CDR3 DNA reads TGTGCCAGTAGTATCCCGGGACTCAGGCAGTACTTC. Translated, it gives CASSIPGLRQYF.

This rearrangement joins TRBV19 to TRBJ1-5, with D maybe TRBD1 (5 bases). Trimming removed 9 bases from V and 10 bases from J, with 13 bases in between. In germline, CDR1 is LNHDA, CDR2 SQIVND (reference sequence). The CDR3 is 11 amino acids. CDR3 protein: CASAKGIPQHF. The CDR3 region has the DNA TGTGCCAGCGCGAAGGGGATTCCCCAGCATTTT.

This chain links TRBV19 with TRBJ1-5; 7 nucleotides match TRBD1. The CDR3 spans 13 residues. Trimming took 5 bases from V and 6 from J; bases not matched to a gene: 4. Germline assignment: CDR1 LNHDA and CDR2 SQIVND (reference sequence). This chain's CDR3 is CASSPHRGQPQHF. CDR3 sequence (DNA): TGTGCCAGTAGTCCCCACAGGGGTCAGCCCCAGCATTTT.

This chain connects TRBV6-5 to TRBJ1-2, with 7 bases identical to TRBD1. V trimming: 6 bases; J trimming: 2 bases; junction bases outside the gene matches: 6. Per germline, CDR1 MNHEY and CDR2 SVGAGI. The CDR3 is 14 amino acids. CDR3 loop: CASRKTGDNYGYTF. CDR3 nucleotides: TGTGCCAGCAGAAAAACAGGGGACAACTATGGCTACACCTTC.

V usage is TRBV18 and J usage is TRBJ2-2; 9 nucleotides line up with TRBD1. Germline loops: CDR1 KGHSH, CDR2 LQKENI. The CDR3 covers 14 residues. After removal of 5 bases from V and 4 bases from J, the junction contained 2 bases not matched to a gene. The CDR3 sequence: CASSGTGRTGELFF. The CDR3 DNA follows: TGTGCCAGCTCAGGGACAGGGCGCACCGGGGAGCTGTTTTTT.

The rearrangement joins TRBV15 to TRBJ1-2; D is ambiguous. The length of the CDR3 is 14 residues. Germline-derived CDR1 and CDR2 are LNHNV and YYDKDF (reference sequence). Trimming pared 7 bases from V and 0 bases from J, leaving 12 bases between. The CDR3 reads CATTSAIANYGYTF. The CDR3, as DNA: TGTGCCACCACCTCGGCGATAGCTAACTATGGCTACACCTTC. Complete variable domain (other parts from reference TRBV15 and TRBJ1-2): DAMVIQNPRYQVTQFGKPVTLSCSQTLNHNVMYWYQQKSSQAPKLLFHYYDKDFNNEADTPDNFQSRRPNTSFCFLDIRSPGLGDTAMYLCATTSAIANYGYTFGSGTRLTVV.

The CDR3 DNA reads as TGTGCCATCAGTGAGGCAGGTGGGACGGAGCAAGAGACCCAGTACTTC. Protein: CAISEAGGTEQETQYF. The chain has TRBV10-3 and TRBJ2-5, with D possibly being TRBD1 or TRBD2 (5 bases each). Germline values: CDR1 ENHRY, CDR2 SYGVKD. Trimming cost V 2 bases and J 2 bases, with 15 bases left between them. CDR3 length equals 16 residues.